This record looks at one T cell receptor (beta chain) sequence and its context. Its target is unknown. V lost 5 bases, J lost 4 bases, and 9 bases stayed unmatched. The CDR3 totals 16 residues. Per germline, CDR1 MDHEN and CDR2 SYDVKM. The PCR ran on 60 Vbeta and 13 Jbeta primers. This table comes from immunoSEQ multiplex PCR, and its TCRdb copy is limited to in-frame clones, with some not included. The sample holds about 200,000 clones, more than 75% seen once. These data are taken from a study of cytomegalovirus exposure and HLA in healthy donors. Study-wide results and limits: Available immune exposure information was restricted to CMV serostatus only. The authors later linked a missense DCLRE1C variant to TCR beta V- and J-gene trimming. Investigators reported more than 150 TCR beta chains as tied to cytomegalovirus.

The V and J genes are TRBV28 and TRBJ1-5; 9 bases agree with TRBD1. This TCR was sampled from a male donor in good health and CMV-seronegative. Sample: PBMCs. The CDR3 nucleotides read TGTGCCAGCAGTCCGACAGGGGGTAGGGGAAATCAGCCCCAGCATTTT. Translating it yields CASSPTGGRGNQPQHF.